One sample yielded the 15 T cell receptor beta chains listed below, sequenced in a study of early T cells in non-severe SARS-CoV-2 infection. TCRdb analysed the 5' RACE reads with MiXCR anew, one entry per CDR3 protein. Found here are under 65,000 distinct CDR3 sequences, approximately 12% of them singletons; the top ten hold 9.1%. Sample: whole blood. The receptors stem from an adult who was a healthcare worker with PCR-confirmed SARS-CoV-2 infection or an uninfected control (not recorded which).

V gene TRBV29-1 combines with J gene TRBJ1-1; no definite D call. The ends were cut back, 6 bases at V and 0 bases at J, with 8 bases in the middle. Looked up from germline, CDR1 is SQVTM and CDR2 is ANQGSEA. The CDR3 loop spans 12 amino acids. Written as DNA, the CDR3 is TGCAGCGTCCAGATTATGAACACTGAAGCTTTCTTT. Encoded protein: CSVQIMNTEAFF. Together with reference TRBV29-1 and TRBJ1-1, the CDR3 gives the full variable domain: SAVISQKPSRDICQRGTSLTIQCQVDSQVTMMFWYRQQPGQSLTLIATANQGSEATYESGFVIDKFPISRPNLTFSTLTVSNMSPEDSSIYLCSVQIMNTEAFFGQGTRLTVV.

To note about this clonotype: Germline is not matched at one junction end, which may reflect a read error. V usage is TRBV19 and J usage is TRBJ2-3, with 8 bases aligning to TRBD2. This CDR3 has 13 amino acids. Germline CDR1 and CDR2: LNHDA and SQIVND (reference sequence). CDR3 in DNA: TGTACCAGTAGTTTGACTAGCGAACGTACGCAGTATTTT. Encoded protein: CTSSLTSERTQYF.

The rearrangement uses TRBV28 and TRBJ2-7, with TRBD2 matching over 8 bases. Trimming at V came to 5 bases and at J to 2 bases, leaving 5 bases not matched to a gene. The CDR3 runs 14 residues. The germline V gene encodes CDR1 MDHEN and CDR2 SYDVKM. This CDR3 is CASSLPGLAYEQYF. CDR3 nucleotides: TGTGCCAGCAGTCTGCCGGGACTAGCCTACGAGCAGTACTTC.

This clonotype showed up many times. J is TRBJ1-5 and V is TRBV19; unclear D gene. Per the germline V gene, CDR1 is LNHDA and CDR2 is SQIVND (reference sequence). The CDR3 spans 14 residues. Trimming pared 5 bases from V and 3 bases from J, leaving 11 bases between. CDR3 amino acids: CASSPRRNNQPQHF. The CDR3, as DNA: TGTGCCAGTAGTCCCCGGAGGAACAATCAGCCCCAGCATTTT.

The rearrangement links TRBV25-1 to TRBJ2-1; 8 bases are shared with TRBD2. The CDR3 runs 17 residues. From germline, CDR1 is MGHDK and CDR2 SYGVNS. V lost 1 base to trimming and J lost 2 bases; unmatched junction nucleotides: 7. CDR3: CASSEWDSGAPYNEQFF. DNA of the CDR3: TGTGCCAGCAGTGAATGGGATAGCGGGGCGCCCTACAATGAGCAGTTCTTC.

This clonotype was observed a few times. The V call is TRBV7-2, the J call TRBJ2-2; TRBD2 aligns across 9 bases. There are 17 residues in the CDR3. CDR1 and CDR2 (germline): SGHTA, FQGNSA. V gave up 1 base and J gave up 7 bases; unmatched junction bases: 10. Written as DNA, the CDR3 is TGTGCCAGCAGCTTAGATCCAGGACTAGCGTATTTCGGGGAGCTGTTTTTT. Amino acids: CASSLDPGLAYFGELFF.

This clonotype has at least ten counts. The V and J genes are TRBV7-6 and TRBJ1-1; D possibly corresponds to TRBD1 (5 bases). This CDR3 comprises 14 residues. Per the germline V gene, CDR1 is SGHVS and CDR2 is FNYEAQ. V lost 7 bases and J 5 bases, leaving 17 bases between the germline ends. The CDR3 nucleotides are TGTGCCAGCATCCCAGGAGGGGCTCGAACTGAAGCTTTCTTT. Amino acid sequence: CASIPGGARTEAFF.

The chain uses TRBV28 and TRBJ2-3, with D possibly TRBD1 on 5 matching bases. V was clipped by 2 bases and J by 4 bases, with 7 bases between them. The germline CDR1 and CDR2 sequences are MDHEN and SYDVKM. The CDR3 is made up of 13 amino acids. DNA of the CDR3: TGTGCCAGCAGTTTACAGGGCCCAGATACGCAGTATTTT. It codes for CASSLQGPDTQYF.

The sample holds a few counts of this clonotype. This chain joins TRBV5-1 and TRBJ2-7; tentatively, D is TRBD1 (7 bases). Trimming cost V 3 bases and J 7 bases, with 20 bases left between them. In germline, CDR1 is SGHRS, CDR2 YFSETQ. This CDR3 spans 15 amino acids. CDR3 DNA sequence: TGCGCCAGCAGCTCTGAGGGGGCAGGGAGGTATGAGCAGTACTTC. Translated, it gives CASSSEGAGRYEQYF.

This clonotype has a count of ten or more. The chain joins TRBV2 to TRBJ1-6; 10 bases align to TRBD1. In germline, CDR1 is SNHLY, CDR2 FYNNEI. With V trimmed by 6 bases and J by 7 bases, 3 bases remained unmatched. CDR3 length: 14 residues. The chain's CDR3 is CASSRQGANSPLHF. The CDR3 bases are TGTGCCAGCAGCAGACAGGGGGCGAATTCACCCCTCCACTTT. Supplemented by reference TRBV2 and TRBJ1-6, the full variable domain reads EPEVTQTPSHQVTQMGQEVILRCVPISNHLYFYWYRQILGQKVEFLVSFYNNEISEKSEIFDDQFSVERPDGSNFTLKIRSTKLEDSAMYFCASSRQGANSPLHFGNGTRLTVT.

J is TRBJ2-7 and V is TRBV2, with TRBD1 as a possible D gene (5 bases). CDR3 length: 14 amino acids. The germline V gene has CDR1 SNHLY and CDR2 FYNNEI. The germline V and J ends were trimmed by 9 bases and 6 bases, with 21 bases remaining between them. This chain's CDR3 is CASTKAQGRSEQYF. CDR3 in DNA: TGTGCCAGTACCAAGGCGCAGGGAAGAAGCGAGCAGTACTTC. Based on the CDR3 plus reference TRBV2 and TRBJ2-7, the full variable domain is EPEVTQTPSHQVTQMGQEVILRCVPISNHLYFYWYRQILGQKVEFLVSFYNNEISEKSEIFDDQFSVERPDGSNFTLKIRSTKLEDSAMYFCASTKAQGRSEQYFGPGTRLTVT.

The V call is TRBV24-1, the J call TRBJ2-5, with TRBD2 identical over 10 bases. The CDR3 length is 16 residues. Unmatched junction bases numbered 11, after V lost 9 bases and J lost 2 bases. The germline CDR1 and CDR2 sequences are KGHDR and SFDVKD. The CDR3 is CATYPLAGETQETQYF. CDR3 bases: TGTGCCACCTACCCTCTAGCGGGAGAGACACAAGAGACCCAGTACTTC.

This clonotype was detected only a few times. CDR3: CSVYSGSSGNTIYF. The CDR3 DNA follows: TGCAGCGTGTACAGCGGATCCTCTGGAAACACCATATATTTT. The V and J genes are TRBV29-1 and TRBJ1-3; D ambiguous. V was trimmed by 6 bases and J by 0 bases, leaving 12 bases between them. Germline CDR1 reads SQVTM; CDR2 reads ANQGSEA. The CDR3 has 14 amino acids.

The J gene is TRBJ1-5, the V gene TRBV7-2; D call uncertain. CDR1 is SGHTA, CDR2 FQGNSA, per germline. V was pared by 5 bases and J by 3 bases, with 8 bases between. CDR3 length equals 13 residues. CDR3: CASSTRTNQPQHF. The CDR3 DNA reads TGTGCCAGCAGCACTAGGACCAATCAGCCCCAGCATTTT.

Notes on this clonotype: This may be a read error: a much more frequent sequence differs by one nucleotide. As DNA, the CDR3 is TGTGCCAGCAGCATGGGACTAGCTTACAATGTGCAGTTCTTC. The encoded protein is CASSMGLAYNVQFF. This sequence joins TRBV7-3 and TRBJ2-1; 9 bases line up with TRBD2. The CDR3 sequence is 14 residues long. Germline V CDR1 and CDR2: SGHTA, FQGTGA.